This entry describes one TCR beta chain. As yet, its antigen is unknown. The data stem from a study of shared clonotypes between healthy human individuals. Overall study results and limits: The small donor group covered limited genetic and exposure diversity. All-four-donor shared clonotypes had higher generation probabilities than non-shared clonotypes did.

Caucasian adults residing in Nashville, Tennessee made up all the donors. A CD45RA+ naive subset and a CD45RA-negative memory subset were split from CD4+ cells. Looked up from germline, CDR1 is MDHEN and CDR2 is SYDVKM. The CDR3 is 12 residues long. V lost 4 bases and J lost 4, with 8 bases in between. Only in-frame clones appear in the TCRdb table, and some are missing; sequencing was by immunoSEQ multiplex PCR. The table records hundreds of thousands of clones, more than 95% of them present only once. The chain employs TRBV28 and TRBJ2-7; D is uncertain. This TCR was recovered from a woman aged 25 to 39 in good health. Sequenced sample: naive CD4+ T cells sorted from blood. Described subset: CD45RA+ positively selected. The CDR3 DNA follows: TGTGCCAGCAGTTCAGTGAAATACGAGCAGTACTTC. Translating gives CASSSVKYEQYF.